Ten or more counts support the clone carrying this TCR beta chain. The read comes to an end 3 residues before the CDR3 does, leaving the germline J gene to fill in the end. The data are from a study of T cell clonality in common variable immunodeficiency. This table comes from immunoSEQ multiplex PCR, and its TCRdb copy is limited to in-frame clones, with some not included. This sample has more than 30,000 clones, each found more than once. The germline V gene has CDR1 DFQATT and CDR2 SNEGSKA (reference sequence). The CDR3 spans 14 residues. The ends were cut back, 3 bases at V and 2 bases at J, with 13 bases in the middle.

This chain uses TRBV20-1 with TRBJ1-1; D gene unclear. The source is a person aged 18 to 70 in good health. Sequenced input: peripheral blood mononuclear cells. CDR3 DNA, as far as it was read: TGCAGTGCTAGTAAGGGTAACGAAAACACTGAA. Protein sequence: CSASKGNENTE. The whole CDR3 is CSASKGNENTEAFF.